This T cell receptor (beta chain) was profiled in a study of T cells after yellow fever vaccination. Study outcomes and limitations: Sorted repertoires could include abundant contaminating clonotypes from bulk cells. Only a minor proportion of clonotypes was detected across both CD4 and CD8 compartments.

Points on this clonotype: Its antigen is not identified.

The CDR3 is 15 amino acids. V was cut by 2 bases and J by 10 bases, with 15 bases left in between. Germline assignment: CDR1 MNHEY and CDR2 SVGAGI. A 5'RACE template-switching step, the method used to make TCR cDNA, added a universal primer site and UMIs. One entry per CDR3 protein, called by TCRdb with MiXCR from the 5' RACE reads. The sample contains about 340,000 distinct CDR3 sequences, under 15% of which appear only once. This clonotype was obtained from a man in his late teens or twenties who received the YFV17D yellow fever vaccine. V usage is TRBV6-5 and J usage is TRBJ1-6, with D possibly matching TRBD1 (6 bases). Sequences were derived from CD4+ T cells sorted from PBMCs, sampled 15 days after the yellow fever booster vaccination. CDR3 residues: CASSYTGIGGSPLHF. CDR3 sequence (DNA): TGTGCCAGCAGTTACACAGGGATTGGGGGATCACCCCTCCACTTT.